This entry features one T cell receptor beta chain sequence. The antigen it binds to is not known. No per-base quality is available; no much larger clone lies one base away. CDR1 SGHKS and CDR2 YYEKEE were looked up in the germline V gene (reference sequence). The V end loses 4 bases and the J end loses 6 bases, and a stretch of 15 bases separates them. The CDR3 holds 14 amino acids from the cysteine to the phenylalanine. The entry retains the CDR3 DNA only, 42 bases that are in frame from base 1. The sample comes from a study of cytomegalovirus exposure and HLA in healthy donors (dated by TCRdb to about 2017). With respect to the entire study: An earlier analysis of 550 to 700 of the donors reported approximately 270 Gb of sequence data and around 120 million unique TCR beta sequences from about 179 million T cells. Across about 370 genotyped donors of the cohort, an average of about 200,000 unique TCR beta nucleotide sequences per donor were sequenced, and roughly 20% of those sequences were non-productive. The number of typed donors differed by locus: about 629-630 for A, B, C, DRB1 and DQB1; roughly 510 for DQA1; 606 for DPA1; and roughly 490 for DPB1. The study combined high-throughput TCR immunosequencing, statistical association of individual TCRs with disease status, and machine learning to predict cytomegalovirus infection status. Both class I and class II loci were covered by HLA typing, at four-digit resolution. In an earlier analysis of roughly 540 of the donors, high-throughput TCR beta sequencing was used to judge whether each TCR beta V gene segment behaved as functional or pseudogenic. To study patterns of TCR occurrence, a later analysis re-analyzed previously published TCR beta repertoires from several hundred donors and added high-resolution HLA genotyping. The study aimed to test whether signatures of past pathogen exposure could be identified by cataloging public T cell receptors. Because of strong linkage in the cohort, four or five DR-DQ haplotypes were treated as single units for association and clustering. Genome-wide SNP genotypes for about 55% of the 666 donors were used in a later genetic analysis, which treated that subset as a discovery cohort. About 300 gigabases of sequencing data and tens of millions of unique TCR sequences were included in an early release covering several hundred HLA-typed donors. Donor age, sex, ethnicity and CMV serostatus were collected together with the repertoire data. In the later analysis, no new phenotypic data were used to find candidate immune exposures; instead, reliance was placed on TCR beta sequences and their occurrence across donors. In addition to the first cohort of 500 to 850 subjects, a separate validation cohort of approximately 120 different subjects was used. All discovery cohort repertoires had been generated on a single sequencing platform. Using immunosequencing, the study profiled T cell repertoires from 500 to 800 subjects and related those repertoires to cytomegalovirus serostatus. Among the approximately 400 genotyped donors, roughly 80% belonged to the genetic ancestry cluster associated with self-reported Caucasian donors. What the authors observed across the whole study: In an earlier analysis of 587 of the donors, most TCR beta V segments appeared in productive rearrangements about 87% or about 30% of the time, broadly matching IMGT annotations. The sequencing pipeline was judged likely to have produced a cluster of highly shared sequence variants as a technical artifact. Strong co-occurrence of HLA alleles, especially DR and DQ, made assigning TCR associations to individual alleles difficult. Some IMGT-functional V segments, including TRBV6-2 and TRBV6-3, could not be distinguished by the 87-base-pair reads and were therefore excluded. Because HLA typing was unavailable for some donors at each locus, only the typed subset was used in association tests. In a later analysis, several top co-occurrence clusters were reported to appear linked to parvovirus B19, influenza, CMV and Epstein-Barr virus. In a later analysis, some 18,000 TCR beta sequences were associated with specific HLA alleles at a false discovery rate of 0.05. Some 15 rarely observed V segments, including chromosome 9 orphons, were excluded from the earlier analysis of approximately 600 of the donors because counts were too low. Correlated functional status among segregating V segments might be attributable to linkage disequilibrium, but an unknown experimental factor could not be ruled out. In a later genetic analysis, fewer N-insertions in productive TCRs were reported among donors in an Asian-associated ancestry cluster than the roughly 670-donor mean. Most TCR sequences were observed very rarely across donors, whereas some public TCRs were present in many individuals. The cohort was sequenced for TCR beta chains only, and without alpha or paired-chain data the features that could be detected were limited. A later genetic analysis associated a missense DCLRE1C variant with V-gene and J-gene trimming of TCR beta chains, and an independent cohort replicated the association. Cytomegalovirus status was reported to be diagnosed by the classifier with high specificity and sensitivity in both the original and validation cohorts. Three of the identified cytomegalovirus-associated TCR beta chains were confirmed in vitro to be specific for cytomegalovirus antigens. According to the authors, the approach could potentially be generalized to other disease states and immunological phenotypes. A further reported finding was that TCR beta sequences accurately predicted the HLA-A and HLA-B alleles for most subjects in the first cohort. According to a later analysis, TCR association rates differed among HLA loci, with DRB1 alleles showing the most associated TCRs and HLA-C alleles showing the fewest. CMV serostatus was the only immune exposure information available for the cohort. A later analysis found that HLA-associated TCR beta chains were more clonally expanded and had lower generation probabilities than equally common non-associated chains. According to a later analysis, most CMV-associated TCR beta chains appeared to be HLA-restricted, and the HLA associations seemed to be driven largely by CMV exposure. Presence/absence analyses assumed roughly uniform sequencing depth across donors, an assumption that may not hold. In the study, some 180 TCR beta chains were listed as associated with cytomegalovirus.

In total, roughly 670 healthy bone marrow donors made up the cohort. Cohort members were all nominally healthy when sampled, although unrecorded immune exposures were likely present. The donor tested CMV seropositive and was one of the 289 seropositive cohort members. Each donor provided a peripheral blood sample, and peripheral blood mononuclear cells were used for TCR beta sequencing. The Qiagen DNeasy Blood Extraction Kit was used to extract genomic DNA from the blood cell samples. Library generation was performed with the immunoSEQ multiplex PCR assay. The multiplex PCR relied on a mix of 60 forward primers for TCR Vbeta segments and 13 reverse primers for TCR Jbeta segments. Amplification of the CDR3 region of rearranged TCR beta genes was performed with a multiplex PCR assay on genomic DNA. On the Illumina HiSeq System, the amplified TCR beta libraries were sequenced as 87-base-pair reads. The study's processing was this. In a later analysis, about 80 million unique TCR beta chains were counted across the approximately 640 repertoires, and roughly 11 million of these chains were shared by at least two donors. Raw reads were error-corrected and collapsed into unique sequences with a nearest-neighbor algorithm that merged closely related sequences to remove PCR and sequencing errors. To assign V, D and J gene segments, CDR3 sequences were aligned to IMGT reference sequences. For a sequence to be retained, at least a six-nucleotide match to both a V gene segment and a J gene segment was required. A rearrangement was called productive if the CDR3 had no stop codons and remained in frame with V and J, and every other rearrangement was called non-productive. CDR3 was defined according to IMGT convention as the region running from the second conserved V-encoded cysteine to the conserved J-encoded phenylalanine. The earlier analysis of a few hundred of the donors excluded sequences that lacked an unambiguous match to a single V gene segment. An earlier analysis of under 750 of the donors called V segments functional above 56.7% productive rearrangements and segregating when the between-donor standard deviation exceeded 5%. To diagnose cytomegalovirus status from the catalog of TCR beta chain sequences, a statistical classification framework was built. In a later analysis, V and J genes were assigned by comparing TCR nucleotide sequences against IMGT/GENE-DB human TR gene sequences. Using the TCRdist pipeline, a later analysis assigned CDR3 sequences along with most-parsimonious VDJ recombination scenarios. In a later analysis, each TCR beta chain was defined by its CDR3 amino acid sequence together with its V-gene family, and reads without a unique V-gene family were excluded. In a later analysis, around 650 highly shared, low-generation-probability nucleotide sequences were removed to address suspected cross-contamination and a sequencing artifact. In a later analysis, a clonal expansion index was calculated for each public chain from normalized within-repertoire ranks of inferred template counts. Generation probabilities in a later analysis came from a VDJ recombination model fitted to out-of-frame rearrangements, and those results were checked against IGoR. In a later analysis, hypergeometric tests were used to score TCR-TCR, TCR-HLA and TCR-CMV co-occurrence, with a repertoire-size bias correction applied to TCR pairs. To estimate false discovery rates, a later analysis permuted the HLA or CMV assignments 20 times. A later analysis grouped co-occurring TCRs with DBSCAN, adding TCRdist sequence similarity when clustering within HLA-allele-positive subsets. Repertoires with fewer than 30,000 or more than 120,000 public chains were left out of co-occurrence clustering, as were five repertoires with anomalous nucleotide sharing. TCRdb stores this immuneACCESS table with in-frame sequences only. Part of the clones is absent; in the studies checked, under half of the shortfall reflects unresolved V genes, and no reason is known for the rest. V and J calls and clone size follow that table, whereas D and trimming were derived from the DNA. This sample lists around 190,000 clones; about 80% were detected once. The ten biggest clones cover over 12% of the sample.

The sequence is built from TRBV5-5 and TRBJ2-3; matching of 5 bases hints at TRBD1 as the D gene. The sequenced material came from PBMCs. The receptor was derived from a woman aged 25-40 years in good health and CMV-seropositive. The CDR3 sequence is CASSPDSLVDTQYF. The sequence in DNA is TGTGCCAGCAGCCCCGACAGTTTAGTGGATACGCAGTATTTT.